These 9 T cell receptor beta chains share one sample of origin, sequenced in a study of T cells in women clearing cervical HPV infection. The assay was immunoSEQ multiplex PCR, and TCRdb's table has in-frame clones only and misses some. The specimen's table records tens of thousands of clones. The sequencing input was blood buffy coat. Receptors originate from a woman aged 18 to 75 with a cervical HPV16 infection that either progressed to CIN3+ or cleared (not recorded which).

Worth noting for this clone: Read sequence stops 3 residues before the CDR3 end, and the germline J gene provides the missing end. The genes are TRBV5-1 and TRBJ1-1; 10 bases are shared with TRBD1. V shed 0 bases and J 6 bases; nucleotides not matched to a gene: 5. There are 15 residues in the CDR3. The germline CDR1 and CDR2 sequences are SGHRS and YFSETQ. The sequenced CDR3 bases are TGCGCCAGCAGCTTGGGGGACAGGGGCGCCCCTGAA. This gives the protein CASSLGDRGAPE. The entire CDR3 protein reads CASSLGDRGAPEAFF. Full variable domain (remainder filled in from reference TRBV5-1 and TRBJ1-1): KAGVTQTPRYLIKTRGQQVTLSCSPISGHRSVSWYQQTPGQGLQFLFEYFSETQRNKGNFPGRFSGRQFSNSRSEMNVSTLELGDSALYLCASSLGDRGAPEAFFGQGTRLTVV.

As concerns this clone: At one of its ends the junction is not consistent with the germline gene, which may arise from a read error. The sequence runs out 3 residues before the end of the CDR3; the remainder is reconstructed from the germline J gene. V is TRBV5-1 and J is TRBJ2-7; a possible D gene is TRBD1 (6 bases). CDR3 length: 14 amino acids. Germline V gene sequence: CDR1 SGHRS, CDR2 YFSETQ. CDR3 loop: CVSSSPTRGYEQYF. The CDR3 bases that were read are TGCGTCAGCAGCTCTCCAACCAGGGGCTACGAG.

Remarks on this clone: The CDR3 goes on 3 residues after the read ends, and that part is filled in from the germline J gene. The V call is TRBV4-2, the J call TRBJ2-7, with unresolved D. The CDR3 has 13 residues. The germline CDR1 and CDR2 sequences are LGHNA and YNFKEQ. Trimming shortened V by 0 bases and J by 5 bases, and 8 bases separated the two germline ends. Partial CDR3 DNA: TGTGCCAGCAGCCAAGATCTGGGCCACGAG. Its protein is CASSQDLGHE. The full CDR3 sequence reads CASSQDLGHEQYF.

Regarding this clone: Sequencing ends 3 residues short of the CDR3 end; the germline J gene provides the rest. V is TRBV20-1 and J is TRBJ1-1, with 7 bases lining up with TRBD1. This CDR3 contains 13 residues. Looked up from germline, CDR1 is DFQATT and CDR2 is SNEGSKA (reference sequence). V dropped 5 bases and J dropped 5; count of bases not matched to a gene: 8. CDR3 sequence reads: CSALTGLRTEAFF. Incomplete CDR3 DNA: TGCAGTGCTCTGACAGGGCTTAGGACTGAA.

Remarks on this clone: The sequenced fragment ends 3 residues before the CDR3 boundary, so the rest is inferred from the germline J gene. The chain carries TRBV5-1 and TRBJ1-1; 7 nucleotides line up with TRBD1. The trim removed 4 bases at V and 1 base at J, leaving 4 bases unmatched. The CDR3 has 14 residues. The germline gives CDR1 SGHRS, CDR2 YFSETQ. The DNA read from the CDR3 is TGCGCCAGCAGCACGGGACAGACGAACACTGAA. It yields the protein CASSTGQTNTE. The whole CDR3 reads CASSTGQTNTEAFF. The entire variable domain, with the rest obtained from reference TRBV5-1 and TRBJ1-1, is as follows: KAGVTQTPRYLIKTRGQQVTLSCSPISGHRSVSWYQQTPGQGLQFLFEYFSETQRNKGNFPGRFSGRQFSNSRSEMNVSTLELGDSALYLCASSTGQTNTEAFFGQGTRLTVV.

For this clone: From the germline J gene comes the end of the CDR3, since the read stops 3 residues before it. This chain uses TRBV4-2 with TRBJ2-2, with 10 bases lining up with TRBD2. From germline, CDR1 is LGHNA and CDR2 YNFKEQ. The CDR3 runs to 18 residues. The trim removed 1 base at V and 3 bases at J, leaving 8 bases unmatched. The covered CDR3 bases are TGTGCCAGCAGCCAAGCGGCTAGCGGGAGATTGGACACCGGGGAG. It encodes CASSQAASGRLDTGE. The whole CDR3 region reads CASSQAASGRLDTGELFF.

Of note for this clone: The read halts 3 residues ahead of the CDR3 end, with the missing end drawn from the germline J gene. The V gene is TRBV28, the J gene TRBJ1-2, with 7 bases matching TRBD1. V shed 4 bases and J 4 bases; nucleotides not matched to a gene: 3. This CDR3 is built from 13 residues. Germline CDR1 and CDR2: MDHEN and SYDVKM. The CDR3 region is CASSSGTAYGYTF. The part of the CDR3 DNA that was read is TGTGCCAGCAGTTCCGGGACAGCCTATGGC.

Concerning this clone: The read ends 3 residues shy of where the CDR3 ends; the end is completed using the germline J gene. The chain combines TRBV19 with TRBJ1-5, with D possibly matching TRBD1 (5 bases). Germline CDR1 and CDR2: LNHDA and SQIVND (reference sequence). V shed 8 bases and J shed 0 bases, with 14 bases lying between them. The CDR3 consists of 15 residues. Partial CDR3 DNA: TGTGCCAGTTCGGAGCAGGGTTATAGCAATCAGCCC. As protein: CASSEQGYSNQP. From start to end, the CDR3 is CASSEQGYSNQPQHF.

Comments on this clone: The observed sequence ends 3 residues before the CDR3 terminus, with the missing tail filled in from the germline J gene. This sequence joins TRBV5-1 and TRBJ2-1; 8 bases match TRBD1. CDR1 is SGHRS, CDR2 YFSETQ, per germline. There are 16 residues in the CDR3. Trimming cost V 1 base and J 3 bases; bases outside gene matches: 6. CDR3 residues: CASSLRLGTGYNEQFF. The CDR3 bases that were read are TGCGCCAGCAGCTTGCGACTCGGGACAGGCTACAATGAG.